Listed below are T cell receptor beta chains from one sample, sequenced in a study of T-cell reconstitution after alpha-beta-depleted transplantation in children. TCRdb used MiXCR to reprocess the PCR reads, holding one entry per CDR3 protein. The sample comprises a few hundred thousand distinct CDR3 sequences, over 20% of which are singletons, and about a third rests with the top ten. This specimen was PBMCs, taken before TCRalphabeta/CD19-depleted stem cell transplant. The receptors derive from a boy less than two years old with Wiskott-Aldrich syndrome, due to receive a stem cell transplant. Both conserved end residues are trimmed from each CDR3. The order of the fields is V gene, J gene, CDR3 protein.

V gene: TRBV29-1
J gene: TRBJ2-3
CDR3 protein: SVGLGGASTDTQY

V gene: TRBV12-3/TRBV12-4
J gene: TRBJ1-5
CDR3 protein: ASSFGTGGRNQPQH

V gene: TRBV20-1
J gene: TRBJ2-5
CDR3 protein: SAGQVVQETQY

V gene: TRBV3-1
J gene: TRBJ1-2
CDR3 protein: ASSHATTNYGYT

V gene: TRBV20-1
J gene: TRBJ2-5
CDR3 protein: SAGSGQLQETQY

V gene: TRBV20-1
J gene: TRBJ1-1
CDR3 protein: SARTSDWNTEAF

V gene: TRBV5-1
J gene: TRBJ2-5
CDR3 protein: ASSGGPIIQETQY

V gene: TRBV5-1
J gene: TRBJ2-7
CDR3 protein: ASSRDSPYSYEQY

V gene: TRBV9
J gene: TRBJ2-2
CDR3 protein: ASSGDAWNTGELF

V gene: TRBV20-1
J gene: TRBJ2-7
CDR3 protein: SAEGAGQEQY

V gene: TRBV29-1
J gene: TRBJ1-2
CDR3 protein: SVGHRLTNYGYT

V gene: TRBV18
J gene: TRBJ1-5
CDR3 protein: ASSPRDWVGQPQH

V gene: TRBV5-1
J gene: TRBJ2-7
CDR3 protein: ASSLAGGRAGEQY

V gene: TRBV28
J gene: TRBJ2-2
CDR3 protein: ASRQANTGELF

V gene: TRBV20-1
J gene: TRBJ1-4
CDR3 protein: SADDRLKLF

V gene: TRBV28
J gene: TRBJ2-7
CDR3 protein: ASSQPADRLSYEQY

V gene: TRBV6-5
J gene: TRBJ2-3
CDR3 protein: ASSYSRLAGTTDTQY

V gene: TRBV19
J gene: TRBJ2-1
CDR3 protein: ASSIKVGGWAEQF

V gene: TRBV28
J gene: TRBJ1-1
CDR3 protein: ASSTEQPYGDTEAF